These 28 T cell receptor beta chains were sequenced from one sample in a study of shared clonotypes between healthy human individuals. Measured with immunoSEQ multiplex PCR; TCRdb has only the in-frame clones, and not every one. This table holds roughly 1,100,000 clones, under 80% found once. The sequenced sample consisted of memory CD4+ T cells sorted from blood. Subset noted: CD45RA-negative fraction. These TCRs come from a man in his late teens or twenties in good health.

As to this clone: Sequence at one end of the junction differs from germline and may be a read error. The sample carries other DNA sequences with the same CDR3. The chain links TRBV6-6 to TRBJ1-5; TRBD1 aligns across 10 bases. CDR1 and CDR2 from the germline V gene are MNHNY and SVGAGI (reference sequence). The CDR3 has 15 residues. This CDR3 is CASSYQTGGNQPQHF. In DNA, the CDR3 is TGTGCCAGCAGTTACCAGACAGGGGGCAACCAGCCCCAGCATTTT.

V is TRBV11-2 and J is TRBJ2-2; D not certain. With 2 bases removed from V and 7 bases from J, the gap between germline ends came to 14 bases. From germline, CDR1 is SGHAT and CDR2 FQNNGV. The CDR3 contains 15 residues. The CDR3 spells CASSLYFPLGGELFF. CDR3 nucleotide sequence: TGTGCCAGCAGCTTATATTTCCCCCTCGGCGGGGAGCTGTTTTTT.

The chain links TRBV9 to TRBJ2-7; TRBD2 aligns across 13 bases. Germline V gives CDR1 SGDLS, CDR2 YYNGEE. J gave up 6 bases and V 7 bases, and 4 bases lay outside the gene matches. This CDR3 is 13 amino acids long. The CDR3 is CASGGLAGREQYF. The CDR3 DNA reads as TGTGCCAGCGGGGGACTAGCGGGACGCGAGCAGTACTTC.

The rearrangement uses TRBV5-4 and TRBJ1-1, with a possible D match to TRBD1 (6 bases). Germline V CDR1 and CDR2: SGHNT, YYREEE (reference sequence). Trimming cost V 3 bases and J 4 bases, with 10 bases left between them. This CDR3 has 13 amino acids. The CDR3 loop reads CASSSQGRTEAFF. The CDR3 DNA is TGTGCCAGCAGCTCACAGGGTCGCACTGAAGCTTTCTTT.

The chain couples TRBV2 to TRBJ2-4, with 12 bases fitting TRBD2. Germline lookup yields CDR1 SNHLY and CDR2 FYNNEI. The CDR3 is 18 amino acids. The junction had 9 bases not matched to a gene; V was cut back by 6 bases and J by 0 bases. The CDR3 bases are TGTGCCAGCAGGGGAAGACTAGCGGGAGATCTAGCCAAAAACATTCAGTACTTC. Translation gives CASRGRLAGDLAKNIQYF. Based on the CDR3 plus reference TRBV2 and TRBJ2-4, the full variable domain is EPEVTQTPSHQVTQMGQEVILRCVPISNHLYFYWYRQILGQKVEFLVSFYNNEISEKSEIFDDQFSVERPDGSNFTLKIRSTKLEDSAMYFCASRGRLAGDLAKNIQYFGAGTRLSVL.

CDR3 sequence (DNA): TGCAGCGTTGGACTAGAGAACACCGGGGAGCTGTTTTTT. As protein: CSVGLENTGELFF. This chain connects TRBV29-1 to TRBJ2-2, with D maybe TRBD2 (6 bases). The CDR3 length is 13 residues. V was cut by 4 bases and J by 1 base, with 7 bases left in between. Germline V CDR1 and CDR2: SQVTM, ANQGSEA.

CDR3 in amino acids: CASSKTGRAEAFF. CDR3 in DNA: TGTGCCAGCAGTAAGACAGGTCGGGCTGAAGCTTTCTTT. The J gene is TRBJ1-1, the V gene TRBV6-5; D might be TRBD1 (6 bases). The germline gives CDR1 MNHEY, CDR2 SVGAGI. The CDR3 spans 13 residues. V lost 5 bases to trimming and J lost 6 bases, with 13 bases between them.

This clone came up once. At the DNA level, this CDR3 is encoded by other sequences in the same sample as well. The chain employs TRBV6-6 and TRBJ2-7; 7 positions match TRBD1. CDR3 size: 14 residues. The germline V gene has CDR1 MNHNY and CDR2 SVGAGI (reference sequence). J was trimmed by 3 bases and V by 5 bases; bases with no gene match: 7. CDR3 in amino acids: CASSRPGQSYEQYF. DNA for the CDR3: TGTGCCAGCAGTCGACCGGGACAGAGCTACGAGCAGTACTTC.

V and J are TRBV27 and TRBJ2-1, with D tentatively TRBD2 (6 bases). V gave up 7 bases and J gave up 3 bases, with 16 bases separating them. Germline V gives CDR1 MNHEY, CDR2 SMNVEV (reference sequence). The CDR3 covers 15 residues. The CDR3 is CASTLSGSRYNEQFF. In DNA, the CDR3 is TGTGCCAGCACCCTTAGCGGTTCCCGCTACAATGAGCAGTTCTTC.

J is TRBJ1-1 and V is TRBV7-8, with TRBD1 matching over 8 bases. From germline, CDR1 is SGHVS and CDR2 FQNEAQ. The J segment lost 6 bases and the V segment lost 8 bases, leaving 14 bases of the junction unmatched. This CDR3 is 15 amino acids long. The CDR3 bases are TGTGCCAGCTCGCGGACAGGGACGAATATCGCTGAAGCTTTCTTT. Protein sequence: CASSRTGTNIAEAFF.

This sequence joins TRBV28 and TRBJ1-6; D gene ambiguous. CDR1 and CDR2 from the germline V gene are MDHEN and SYDVKM. The ends were cut back, 6 bases at V and 2 bases at J, with 11 bases in the middle. The CDR3 has 15 amino acids. The CDR3 protein is CASRPWQAYNSPLHF. The CDR3, as DNA: TGTGCCAGCAGGCCTTGGCAGGCCTATAATTCACCCCTCCACTTT.

This clone was observed a few times. The V gene is TRBV2, the J gene TRBJ1-6; 8 bases are shared with TRBD1. Germline CDR1 and CDR2: SNHLY and FYNNEI. The CDR3 runs 15 residues. After removal of 2 bases from V and 7 bases from J, the junction contained 4 bases not matched to a gene. The CDR3 DNA sequence: TGTGCCAGCAGTGAAACACGACAGGGGAATTCACCCCTCCACTTT. This gives the protein CASSETRQGNSPLHF.

The chain has TRBV5-1 and TRBJ2-2; D uncertain. The germline CDR1 and CDR2 sequences are SGHRS and YFSETQ. The CDR3 runs 14 residues. V lost 5 bases, J lost 0 bases, and 8 bases lay in between. The CDR3 is CASRPLSNTGELFF. In nucleotides, the CDR3 is TGCGCCAGCAGACCGCTCTCGAACACCGGGGAGCTGTTTTTT.

The DNA for the CDR3 is TGCGCCAGCAGCCAAGAGAGGCACACCGGGGAGCTGTTTTTT. Translation gives CASSQERHTGELFF. The chain recombines TRBV4-3 with TRBJ2-2; D not certain. The V gene's germline CDR1 is LGHNA and CDR2 YSLEER. Trimming took 0 bases from V and 3 from J, leaving 5 bases between them. This CDR3 is built from 14 residues.

This clone was observed at least ten times. The rearrangement links TRBV7-8 to TRBJ2-7, with 8 bases that match TRBD2. V lost 5 bases and J lost 3; bases outside the gene matches: 18. Germline V gene data show CDR1 as SGHVS and CDR2 as FQNEAQ. The CDR3 is 18 amino acids. The CDR3: CASSPAVRSGGRGYEQYF. CDR3 DNA: TGTGCCAGCAGCCCTGCGGTCCGGAGCGGGGGTAGGGGCTACGAGCAGTACTTC.

This clone was observed a single time. This chain connects TRBV19 to TRBJ1-5; D possibly corresponds to TRBD1 (5 bases). The germline V gene encodes CDR1 LNHDA and CDR2 SQIVND (reference sequence). The V end lost 9 bases, the J end lost 2 bases, and 8 bases lay between the germline ends. This CDR3 comprises 12 residues. This chain's CDR3 is CARGEGNQPQHF. CDR3 DNA: TGTGCCAGGGGGGAAGGCAATCAGCCCCAGCATTTT.

The CDR3 here is CASRTDRGVHNEQFF. The CDR3 nucleotides read TGTGCCAGCAGAACTGACAGGGGGGTCCACAATGAGCAGTTCTTC. The V call is TRBV5-4, the J call TRBJ2-1, with 9 bases aligning to TRBD1. This CDR3 spans 15 amino acids. Germline trimming cut 5 bases from V and 5 bases from J; bases unmatched to any gene: 8. Germline V lookup: CDR1 SGHNT, CDR2 YYREEE (reference sequence).

The CDR3 DNA reads TGTGCCACCGACCCGGGCGGGGAGACCCAGTACTTC. Translation: CATDPGGETQYF. This chain joins TRBV10-3 and TRBJ2-5; possibly TRBD2 for D (5 bases). This CDR3 has 12 amino acids. V lost 10 bases and J 5 bases, leaving 14 bases between the germline ends. In germline, CDR1 is ENHRY, CDR2 SYGVKD.

The chain joins TRBV30 to TRBJ1-6; TRBD1 matches at 9 bases. Germline-derived CDR1 and CDR2 are GTSNPN and SVGIG (reference sequence). The CDR3 is 14 amino acids. The CDR3 loop reads CASQTGGYNSPLHF. DNA for the CDR3: TGTGCTTCCCAGACAGGGGGCTATAATTCACCCCTCCACTTT.

The gene calls are TRBV19 and TRBJ2-2; TRBD1 matches at 7 bases. CDR1 is LNHDA and CDR2 is SQIVND in the germline V gene (reference sequence). Trimming removed 6 bases from V and 5 bases from J; junction bases left unmatched: 3. This CDR3 spans 13 amino acids. This chain's CDR3 is CASRIQGTGELFF. The CDR3 bases are TGTGCCAGTAGAATACAGGGGACCGGGGAGCTGTTTTTT.

Points on this clone: In the same sample, other DNA sequences code for this CDR3. This chain links TRBV6-1 with TRBJ1-5; no reliable D call. In germline, CDR1 is MNHNS, CDR2 SASEGT. This CDR3 contains 13 residues. V lost 3 bases, J lost 7 bases, and 10 bases lay in between. The CDR3 nucleotides read TGTGCCAGCAGTGAGGCTCGCCGGCAGCCCCAGCATTTT. Translation: CASSEARRQPQHF.

This sequence joins TRBV7-8 and TRBJ1-2; TRBD1 matches 8 bases. The germline V gene encodes CDR1 SGHVS and CDR2 FQNEAQ. The CDR3 length is 16 residues. The ends lost 0 bases at V and 4 bases at J; junction bases unmatched: 7. The CDR3, as DNA: TGTGCCAGCAGCTTAGCCACAAGGACAGGGATCTATGGCTACACCTTC. Amino acids: CASSLATRTGIYGYTF. The full variable domain, in which reference TRBV7-8 and TRBJ1-2 provide the parts outside the CDR3, is GAGVSQSPRYKVAKRGQDVALRCDPISGHVSLFWYQQALGQGPEFLTYFQNEAQLDKSGLPSDRFFAERPEGSVSTLKIQRTQQEDSAVYLCASSLATRTGIYGYTFGSGTRLTVV.

The rearrangement joins TRBV28 to TRBJ1-4; D call uncertain. The V gene's germline CDR1 is MDHEN and CDR2 SYDVKM. CDR3 length equals 13 residues. V gave up 2 bases and J gave up 8 bases, with 9 bases separating them. CDR3 amino acids: CASSLLRGEKLFF. CDR3 DNA sequence: TGTGCCAGCAGTTTACTTCGGGGAGAAAAACTGTTTTTT.

Points on this clone: A read error may account for a junction end that differs from germline. The same CDR3 is also encoded by other DNA sequences in this sample. The chain combines TRBV10-3 with TRBJ2-7; 9 bases are shared with TRBD1. The CDR3 runs 15 residues. Germline V gene data show CDR1 as ENHRY and CDR2 as SYGVKD. The CDR3 DNA reads as TGTGCCATCAGCGAGTCAGGGACAGGGACCTACGAGCAGTACTTC. It is translated as CAISESGTGTYEQYF.

The genes are TRBV11-3 and TRBJ1-5, with no clear D. The CDR3 consists of 12 residues. Between the trimmed V and J ends, which lost 5 bases and 3 bases, there was a span of 5 bases. Germline assignment: CDR1 SGHNT and CDR2 YENEEA. This CDR3 is CASSDLNQPQHF. DNA for the CDR3: TGTGCCAGCAGCGACCTCAATCAGCCCCAGCATTTT.

The rearrangement joins TRBV30 to TRBJ1-2; D perhaps matches TRBD1 (5 bases). This CDR3 region has 13 residues. The V gene's germline CDR1 is GTSNPN and CDR2 SVGIG (reference sequence). V shed 3 bases and J shed 1 base, with 9 bases lying between them. DNA for the CDR3: TGTGCCTGGAGGGGGGACTTTAACTATGGCTACACCTTC. It encodes CAWRGDFNYGYTF.

The gene calls are TRBV6-6 and TRBJ1-6; 7 bases agree with TRBD1. CDR3 size: 16 residues. Germline V gives CDR1 MNHNY, CDR2 SVGAGI (reference sequence). The ends lost 6 bases at V and 10 bases at J; junction bases unmatched: 15. Here the CDR3 reads CASSPNDRAQVSPLHF. CDR3 nucleotides: TGTGCCAGCAGCCCGAACGACAGGGCTCAGGTGTCACCCCTCCACTTT.

V gene TRBV7-2 combines with J gene TRBJ1-1; the match to TRBD1 covers 9 bases. Germline V lookup: CDR1 SGHTA, CDR2 FQGNSA. Unmatched junction bases numbered 10, after V lost 10 bases and J lost 4 bases. The CDR3 has 14 residues. CDR3 DNA: TGTGCCAACAGACCAACAGGGGGCAGCACTGAAGCTTTCTTT. As protein: CANRPTGGSTEAFF.